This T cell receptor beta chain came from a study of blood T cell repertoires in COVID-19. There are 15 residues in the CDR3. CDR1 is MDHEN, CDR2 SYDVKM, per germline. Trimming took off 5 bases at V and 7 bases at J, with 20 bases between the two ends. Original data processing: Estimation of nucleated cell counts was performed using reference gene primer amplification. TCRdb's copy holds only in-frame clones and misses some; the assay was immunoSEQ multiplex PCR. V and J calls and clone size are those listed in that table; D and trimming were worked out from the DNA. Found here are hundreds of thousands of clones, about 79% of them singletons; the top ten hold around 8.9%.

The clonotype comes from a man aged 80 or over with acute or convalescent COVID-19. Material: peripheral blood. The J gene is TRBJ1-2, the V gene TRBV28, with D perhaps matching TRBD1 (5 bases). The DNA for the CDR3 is TGTGCCAGCAGTCCGACAGACCGTCAATGGGGTGGCTACACCTTC. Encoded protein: CASSPTDRQWGGYTF.